The rows below give T cell receptor beta chains drawn from one sample of a study of tumor and adjacent non-tumor tissue in lung cancer. In TCRdb, the multiplex PCR reads were re-called with MiXCR into one record per CDR3 protein. The data show around 76,000 distinct CDR3 sequences, just over 75% seen once. The specimen sequenced was distant non-tumor lung tissue. The receptors were sampled from a man aged 70-80 years with non-small cell lung cancer. Each CDR3 is given with its conserved first and last residue. D genes are given only for firm matches. Only part of the rows carry a size: once, few, many, or a class if the clone is expanded.

D	size	V	J	CDR3	DNA
.	few	TRBV12-3/TRBV12-4	TRBJ1-3	CASSRPWTGIGSGNTIYF	TGTGCCAGCAGTCGTCCCTGGACTGGGATCGGTTCTGGAAACACCATATATTTT
TRBD1	.	TRBV11-3	TRBJ1-1	CARGPRGQKDTEAFF	TGTGCCCGCGGCCCCAGGGGACAGAAGGACACTGAAGCTTTCTTT
.	.	TRBV29-1	TRBJ1-2	CSVGRAIMGGYTF	TGCAGCGTTGGAAGGGCTATTATGGGTGGCTACACCTTC
.	.	TRBV5-6	TRBJ2-2	CASSFGTGNSGGKLFF	TGTGCCAGCAGCTTTGGAACTGGGAACTCAGGCGGGAAGCTGTTTTTT
TRBD1	many	TRBV4-1	TRBJ1-2	CASSLAGGAPGYTF	TGCGCCAGCAGCCTGGCAGGGGGCGCCCCTGGCTACACCTTC
TRBD1	few	TRBV11-3	TRBJ1-1	CASILRDRTLNTEAFF	TGTGCCAGCATCCTCCGGGACAGGACCCTGAACACTGAAGCTTTCTTT
.	.	TRBV11-2	TRBJ1-1	CASSSANSKNTEAFF	TGCGCCAGCAGCTCCGCCAATTCAAAGAACACTGAAGCTTTCTTT
TRBD1	.	TRBV11-2	TRBJ1-2	CASSDQGGDFGYTF	TGTGCCAGCAGCGATCAGGGGGGGGATTTTGGCTACACCTTC
.	.	TRBV5-4	TRBJ1-2	CASSLGWAHYGYTF	TGTGCCAGCAGCTTGGGATGGGCGCACTATGGCTACACCTTC
.	.	TRBV6-2/TRBV6-3	TRBJ2-7	CVSSTKTEFKYEQYF	TGTGTCAGCAGTACTAAGACAGAGTTTAAGTATGAGCAGTACTTC
.	many	TRBV12-3/TRBV12-4	TRBJ2-1	CASRSSSDGREGEQFF	TGTGCCAGCAGGTCCTCAAGTGACGGGAGAGAGGGAGAGCAGTTCTTC
.	.	TRBV6-5	TRBJ1-2	CATLRTSTNSGYTF	TGTGCCACTCTGAGGACCTCCACAAACTCTGGCTACACCTTC
.	.	TRBV10-3	TRBJ2-3	CAISGPAPDTQYF	TGTGCCATCAGTGGGCCAGCGCCAGATACGCAGTATTTT
TRBD2	.	TRBV4-1	TRBJ2-7	CANSRTLAGEGDDQYF	TGTGCCAACAGCCGGACACTAGCGGGAGAGGGGGACGATCAGTACTTC
.	many	TRBV12-3/TRBV12-4	TRBJ1-1	CASSLGTDTEAFF	TGTGCCAGCAGTTTAGGGACGGACACTGAAGCTTTCTTT
.	.	TRBV7-9	TRBJ2-1	CASRMARFYNEQLF	TGTGCCAGCCGAATGGCCAGATTCTACAATGAGCAGTTATTC
.	.	TRBV30	TRBJ1-5	CAWSVIAGNQPQHF	TGTGCCTGGAGTGTAATAGCCGGTAATCAGCCCCAGCATTTT
TRBD1	.	TRBV6-5	TRBJ2-2	CASSYYPPGTGGSGGEPLF	TGTGCCAGCAGTTACTACCCCCCCGGGACAGGGGGTAGTGGCGGGGAGCCGCTTTTT
.	.	TRBV6-2/TRBV6-3	TRBJ1-4	CASSYSQLKDEKLLF	TGTGCCAGCAGTTACTCCCAGTTAAAAGATGAAAAACTGCTTTTT
.	.	TRBV20-1	TRBJ2-1	CSDGLAGGGSYNEQFF	TGCAGTGACGGACTTGCCGGAGGAGGGTCCTACAATGAGCAGTTCTTC
.	.	TRBV6-2/TRBV6-3	TRBJ2-2	CASSRVNTGELSF	TGTGCCAGCAGCAGAGTTAACACCGGGGAGCTGTCTTTT
.	.	TRBV11-3	TRBJ2-2	CASRLSAGELLF	TGTGCCAGCAGGTTAAGCGCCGGGGAGCTGCTTTTT
.	.	TRBV20-1	TRBJ1-5	CSAQIPGDNQSQHF	TGCAGTGCCCAAATACCCGGGGACAATCAATCCCAGCATTTT
TRBD2	.	TRBV12-3/TRBV12-4	TRBJ2-1	CARTGTRGNEQFF	TGTGCCAGAACCGGGACTAGAGGTAATGAGCAGTTCTTC
.	.	TRBV5-5	TRBJ1-1	CASSFAGRGTEAFF	TGTGCCAGCAGCTTTGCAGGGCGGGGCACTGAAGCTTTCTTT
TRBD2	.	TRBV12-3/TRBV12-4	TRBJ2-1	CASSLSREGNVHSF	TGTGCCAGCAGTTTATCGCGGGAGGGCAATGTACACTCCTTC
TRBD1	once	TRBV6-5	TRBJ2-6	CASSSGTGGSGTNVLTF	TGTGCCAGCAGTTCCGGGACAGGGGGCTCTGGGACCAACGTCCTCACCTTC
.	few	TRBV7-2	TRBJ1-4	CASSRALSGEKLFF	TGTGCCAGCAGCCGGGCGCTAAGCGGCGAAAAACTGTTTTTT
.	many	TRBV28	TRBJ2-7	CASSLGAGLREQYF	TGTGCCAGCAGTTTGGGGGCAGGGCTCCGGGAGCAGTACTTC
.	.	TRBV28	TRBJ1-5	CARSPSTGGNQLQHF	TGTGCCAGGAGTCCCTCGACGGGCGGCAATCAGCTCCAGCATTTT
.	.	TRBV29-1	TRBJ1-2	CSVITNYGYTF	TGCAGCGTGATAACTAATTATGGCTACACCTTC
.	once	TRBV20-1	TRBJ2-7	CSARIQFYEQYF	TGCAGTGCTAGGATCCAATTCTACGAGCAATACTTC